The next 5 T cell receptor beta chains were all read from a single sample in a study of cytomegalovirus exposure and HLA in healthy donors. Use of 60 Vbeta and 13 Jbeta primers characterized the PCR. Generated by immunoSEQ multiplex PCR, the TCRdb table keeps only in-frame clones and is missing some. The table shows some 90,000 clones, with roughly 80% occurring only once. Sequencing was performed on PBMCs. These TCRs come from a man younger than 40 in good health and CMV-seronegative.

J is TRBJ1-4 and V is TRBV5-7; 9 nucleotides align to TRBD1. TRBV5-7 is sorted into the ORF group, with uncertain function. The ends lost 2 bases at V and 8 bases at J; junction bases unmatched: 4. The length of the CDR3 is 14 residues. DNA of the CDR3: TGTGCCAGCAGCTTAGGACAGGGGTGGGAAAAACTGTTTTTT. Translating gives CASSLGQGWEKLFF.

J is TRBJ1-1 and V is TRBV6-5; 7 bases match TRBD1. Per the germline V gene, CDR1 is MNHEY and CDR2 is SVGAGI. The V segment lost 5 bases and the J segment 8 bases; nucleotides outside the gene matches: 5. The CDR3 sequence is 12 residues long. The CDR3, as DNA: TGTGCCAGCAGTCACAGGGACAGCGAAGCTTTCTTT. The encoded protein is CASSHRDSEAFF.

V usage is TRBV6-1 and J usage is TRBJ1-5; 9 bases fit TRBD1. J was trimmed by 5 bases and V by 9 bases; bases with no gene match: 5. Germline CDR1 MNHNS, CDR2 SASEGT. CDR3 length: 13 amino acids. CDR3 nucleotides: TGTGCCAGTATACAGGGGGCGGATCAGCCCCAGCATTTT. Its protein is CASIQGADQPQHF.

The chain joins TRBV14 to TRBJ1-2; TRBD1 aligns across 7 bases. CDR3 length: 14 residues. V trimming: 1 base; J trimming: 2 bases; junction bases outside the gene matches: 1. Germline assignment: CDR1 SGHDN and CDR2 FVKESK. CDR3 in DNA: TGTGCCAGCAGCCAAGCGACAGGGAACTATGGCTACACCTTC. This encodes CASSQATGNYGYTF.

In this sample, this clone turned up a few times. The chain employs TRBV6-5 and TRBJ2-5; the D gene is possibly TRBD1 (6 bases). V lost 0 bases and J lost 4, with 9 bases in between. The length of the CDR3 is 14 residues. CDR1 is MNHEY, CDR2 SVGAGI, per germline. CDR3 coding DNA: TGTGCCAGCAGTTACTCACAGGGATCAGAGACCCAGTACTTC. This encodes CASSYSQGSETQYF.